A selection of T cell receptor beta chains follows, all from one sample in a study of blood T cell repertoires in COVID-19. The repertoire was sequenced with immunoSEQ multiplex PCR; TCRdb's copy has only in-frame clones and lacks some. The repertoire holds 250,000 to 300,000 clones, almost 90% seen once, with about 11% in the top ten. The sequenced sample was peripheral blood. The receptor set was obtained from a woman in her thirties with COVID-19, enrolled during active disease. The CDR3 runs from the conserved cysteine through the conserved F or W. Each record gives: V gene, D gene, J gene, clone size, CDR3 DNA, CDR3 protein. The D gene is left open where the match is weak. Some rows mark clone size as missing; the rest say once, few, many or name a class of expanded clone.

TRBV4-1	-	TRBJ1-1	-	TGCGCCAGCAGCCAGGGGCGCAATTATGAAGCTTTCTTT	CASSQGRNYEAFF
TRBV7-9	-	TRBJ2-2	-	TGTGCCAGCAGCTTAGATCAGGGGAACACCGGGGAGCTGTTTTTT	CASSLDQGNTGELFF
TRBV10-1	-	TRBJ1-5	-	TGCGCCAGCTTTTTGAGGGAAATGAAGCACCAGCATTTT	CASFLREMKHQHF
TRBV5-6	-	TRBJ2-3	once	TGTGCCAGCAGCTTTGGCCCGGAGGCTGGCACAGATACGCAGTATTTT	CASSFGPEAGTDTQYF
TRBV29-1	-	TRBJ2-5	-	TGCAGCGTTGTTAAGGGGTTCCAAGAGACCCAGTACTTC	CSVVKGFQETQYF
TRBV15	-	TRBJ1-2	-	TGTGCCACCTACGGTGAGGGGGTATATGGCTACACCTTC	CATYGEGVYGYTF
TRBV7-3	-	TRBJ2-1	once	TGTGCCAGCAGCCAAGCGGCGAACAATGAGCAGTTCTTC	CASSQAANNEQFF
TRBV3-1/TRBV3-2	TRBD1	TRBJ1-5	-	TGTGCCAGCAGCCAAGGTTGGACAGGCAGTCCTCAGCCCCAGCATTTT	CASSQGWTGSPQPQHF
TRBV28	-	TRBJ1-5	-	TGTGCCAGCAGGGCAACCTTGCCAAATAGCAATCAGCCCCAGCATTTT	CASRATLPNSNQPQHF
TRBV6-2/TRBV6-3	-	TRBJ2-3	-	TGTGCCAGCAGTTACTCGAGCGGCACAGATACGCAGTATTTT	CASSYSSGTDTQYF
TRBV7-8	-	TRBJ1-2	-	TGTGCCAGCAGCCCGGAGGGGGGGTACTATGGCTACACCTTC	CASSPEGGYYGYTF
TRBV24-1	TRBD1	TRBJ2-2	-	TGTGCCACCAGTGAGTCGCAGGGGGACACCGGGGAGCTGTTTTTT	CATSESQGDTGELFF
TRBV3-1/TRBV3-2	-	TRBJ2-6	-	TGTGCCAGCAGCCATCTAGACGTCCTGACTTTC	CASSHLDVLTF
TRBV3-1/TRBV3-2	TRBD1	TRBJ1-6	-	TGTGCCAGCAGCCAAGAAGGGACAGCCAATTCACCCCTCCACTTT	CASSQEGTANSPLHF
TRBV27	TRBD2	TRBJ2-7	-	TGTGCCAGCAGTTTATCGTGGCTAGCGGGAACCGAGCAGTACTTC	CASSLSWLAGTEQYF
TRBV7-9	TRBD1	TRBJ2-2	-	TGTGCCAGCAGCTTAGAATACGGACAGGGGGTTACCGGGGAGCTGTTTTTT	CASSLEYGQGVTGELFF
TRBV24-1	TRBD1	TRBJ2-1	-	TGTGCCACCAGAGAAGACAGGGGCAATGAGCAGTTCTTC	CATREDRGNEQFF
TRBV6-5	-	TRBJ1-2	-	TGTGCCAGCAGTTTACACAGGGATGGCTACACCTTC	CASSLHRDGYTF
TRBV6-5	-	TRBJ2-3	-	TGTGCCAGCAGTCGTGGCACAGATACGCAGTATTTT	CASSRGTDTQYF
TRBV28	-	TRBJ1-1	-	TGTGCCAGCAATATGGCAGGCGTGGCCAGGGGACGGCCTGTAGCTTTCTTT	CASNMAGVARGRPVAFF
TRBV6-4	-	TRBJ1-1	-	TGTGCCAGCAGTGCCAGGGAGGGCACTGAAGCTTTCTTT	CASSAREGTEAFF
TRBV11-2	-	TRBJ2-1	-	TGTGCCAGCAGCCTGACTGGTGAGCAGTTCTTC	CASSLTGEQFF
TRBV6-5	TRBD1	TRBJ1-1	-	TGTGCCAGCAGTTACTCAGGGACAGGGTCTGAAGCTTTCTTT	CASSYSGTGSEAFF
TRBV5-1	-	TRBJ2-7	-	TGCGCCAGCAGCTTGGATTACCCGTCGGGCGAGCAGTACTTC	CASSLDYPSGEQYF
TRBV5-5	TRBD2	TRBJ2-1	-	TGTGCCAGCAGCCCCGGTCTAGCGGGAGTGCATGAGCAGTTCTTC	CASSPGLAGVHEQFF
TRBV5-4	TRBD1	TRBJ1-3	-	TGTGCCAGCAGCCCCGGGGGACAGGGGGCCTTCTCTGGAAACACCATATATTTT	CASSPGGQGAFSGNTIYF